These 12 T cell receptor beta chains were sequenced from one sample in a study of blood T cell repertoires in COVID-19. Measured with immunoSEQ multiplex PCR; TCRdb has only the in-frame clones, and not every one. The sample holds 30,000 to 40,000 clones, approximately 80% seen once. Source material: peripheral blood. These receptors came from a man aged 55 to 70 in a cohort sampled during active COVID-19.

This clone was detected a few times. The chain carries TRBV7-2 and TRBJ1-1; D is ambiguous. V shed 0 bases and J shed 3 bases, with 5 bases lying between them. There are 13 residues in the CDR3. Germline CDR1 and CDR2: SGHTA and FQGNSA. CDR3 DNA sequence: TGTGCCAGCAGCTTAGCCAGTTACACTGAAGCTTTCTTT. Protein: CASSLASYTEAFF. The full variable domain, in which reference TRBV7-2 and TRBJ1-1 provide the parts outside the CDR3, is GAGVSQSPSNKVTEKGKDVELRCDPISGHTALYWYRQSLGQGLEFLIYFQGNSAPDKSGLPSDRFSAERTGGSVSTLTIQRTQQEDSAVYLCASSLASYTEAFFGQGTRLTVV.

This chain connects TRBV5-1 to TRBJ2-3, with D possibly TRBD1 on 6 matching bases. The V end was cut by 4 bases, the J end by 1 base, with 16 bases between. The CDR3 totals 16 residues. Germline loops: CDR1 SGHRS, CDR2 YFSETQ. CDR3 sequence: CASSPLQGRGTDTQYF. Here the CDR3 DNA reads TGCGCCAGCAGCCCCCTACAGGGAAGGGGCACAGATACGCAGTATTTT.

This chain's CDR3 is CASSLEASSGEQYF. The CDR3 coding sequence is TGTGCCAGCAGCTTGGAAGCTAGCAGTGGGGAGCAGTACTTC. This chain links TRBV5-4 with TRBJ2-7; D perhaps matches TRBD2 (5 bases). Trimming removed 0 bases from V and 7 bases from J, with 14 bases in between. This CDR3 contains 14 residues. CDR1 is SGHNT, CDR2 YYREEE, per germline (reference sequence).

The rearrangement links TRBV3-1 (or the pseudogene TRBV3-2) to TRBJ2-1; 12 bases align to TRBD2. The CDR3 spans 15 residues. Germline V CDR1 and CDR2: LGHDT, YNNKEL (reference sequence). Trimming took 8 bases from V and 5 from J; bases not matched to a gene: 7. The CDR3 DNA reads TGTGCCAGCGGGGGACCTAGCGGGGGGGACAATGAGCAGTTCTTC. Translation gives CASGGPSGGDNEQFF.

CDR3 nucleotide sequence: TGTGCCACGGCACAGGGTACGAACACGGATACGCAGTATTTT. Translation gives CATAQGTNTDTQYF. The V gene is TRBV19, the J gene TRBJ2-3; D may be TRBD1 (6 bases). Between the trimmed V and J ends, which lost 10 bases and 6 bases, there was a span of 20 bases. The CDR3 runs 14 residues. Germline-derived CDR1 and CDR2 are LNHDA and SQIVND (reference sequence). Complete variable domain (other parts from reference TRBV19 and TRBJ2-3): DGGITQSPKYLFRKEGQNVTLSCEQNLNHDAMYWYRQDPGQGLRLIYYSQIVNDFQKGDIAEGYSVSREKKESFPLTVTSAQKNPTAFYLCATAQGTNTDTQYFGPGTRLTVL.

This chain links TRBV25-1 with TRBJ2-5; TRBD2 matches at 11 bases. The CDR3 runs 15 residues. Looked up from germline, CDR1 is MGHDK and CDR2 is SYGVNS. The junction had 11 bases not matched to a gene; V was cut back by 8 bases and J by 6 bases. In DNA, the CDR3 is TGTGCCAGCGGAGGTAGCGGGGGGGCCTTCCAGACCCAGTACTTC. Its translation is CASGGSGGAFQTQYF.

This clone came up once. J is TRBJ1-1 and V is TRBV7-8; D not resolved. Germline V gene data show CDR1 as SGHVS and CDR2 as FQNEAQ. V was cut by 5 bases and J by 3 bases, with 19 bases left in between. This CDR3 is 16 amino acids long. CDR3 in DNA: TGTGCCAGCAGCCCTAGCAACATTCCCGTAGACACTGAAGCTTTCTTT. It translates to CASSPSNIPVDTEAFF.

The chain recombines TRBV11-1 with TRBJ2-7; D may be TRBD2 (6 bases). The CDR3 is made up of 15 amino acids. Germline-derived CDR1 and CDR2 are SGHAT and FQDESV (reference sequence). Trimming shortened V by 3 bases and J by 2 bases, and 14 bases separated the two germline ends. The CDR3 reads CASSFQSGLAYEQYF. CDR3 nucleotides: TGTGCCAGCAGCTTTCAAAGCGGGTTAGCCTACGAGCAGTACTTC.

The CDR3 DNA follows: TGTGCCAGCAGTGACGGGACAACTACCGGGGAGCTGTTTTTT. This sequence encodes CASSDGTTTGELFF. The gene calls are TRBV6-4 and TRBJ2-2, with a possible D match to TRBD1 (6 bases). Germline V gives CDR1 MRHNA, CDR2 SNTAGT. The V end was cut by 2 bases, the J end by 5 bases, with 9 bases between. The CDR3 totals 14 residues.

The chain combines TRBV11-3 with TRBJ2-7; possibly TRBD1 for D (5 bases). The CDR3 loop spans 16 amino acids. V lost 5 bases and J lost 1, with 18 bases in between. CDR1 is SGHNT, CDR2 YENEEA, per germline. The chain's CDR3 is CASSGKTGERSYEQYF. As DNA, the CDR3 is TGTGCCAGCAGCGGTAAAACAGGTGAAAGGTCCTACGAGCAGTACTTC.

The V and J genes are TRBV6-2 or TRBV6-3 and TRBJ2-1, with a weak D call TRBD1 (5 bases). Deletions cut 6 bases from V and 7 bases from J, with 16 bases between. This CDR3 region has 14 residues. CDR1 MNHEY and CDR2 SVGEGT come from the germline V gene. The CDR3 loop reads CASRPVPRVNEQFF. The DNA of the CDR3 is TGTGCCAGCAGGCCTGTTCCCAGGGTGAATGAGCAGTTCTTC.

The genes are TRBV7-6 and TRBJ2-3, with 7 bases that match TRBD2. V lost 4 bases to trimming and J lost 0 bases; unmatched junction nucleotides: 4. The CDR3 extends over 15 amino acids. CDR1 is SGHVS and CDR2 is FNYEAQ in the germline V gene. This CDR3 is CASSSQAGSTDTQYF. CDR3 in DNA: TGTGCCAGCAGCTCACAAGCGGGGAGCACAGATACGCAGTATTTT.